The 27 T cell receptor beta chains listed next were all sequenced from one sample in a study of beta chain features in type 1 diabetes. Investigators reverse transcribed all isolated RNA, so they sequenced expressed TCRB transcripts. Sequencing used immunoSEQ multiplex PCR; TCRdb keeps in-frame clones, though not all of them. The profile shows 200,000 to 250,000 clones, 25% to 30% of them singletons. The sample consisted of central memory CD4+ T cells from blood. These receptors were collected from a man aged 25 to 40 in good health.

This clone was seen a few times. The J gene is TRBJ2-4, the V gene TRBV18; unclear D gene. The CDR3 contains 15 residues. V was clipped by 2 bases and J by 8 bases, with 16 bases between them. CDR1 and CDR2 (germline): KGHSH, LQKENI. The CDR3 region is CASSPGSLNRDIQYF. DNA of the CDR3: TGTGCCAGCTCACCAGGCTCATTGAACCGAGACATTCAGTACTTC.

This CDR3 is CASSRGAAEQFF. The CDR3, as DNA: TGTGCCAGCAGCCGTGGGGCAGCTGAGCAGTTCTTC. The rearrangement uses TRBV6-6 and TRBJ2-1, with D maybe TRBD1 (5 bases). This CDR3 region has 12 residues. V was trimmed by 6 bases and J by 9 bases, leaving 12 bases between them. CDR1 and CDR2 (germline): MNHNY, SVGAGI (reference sequence).

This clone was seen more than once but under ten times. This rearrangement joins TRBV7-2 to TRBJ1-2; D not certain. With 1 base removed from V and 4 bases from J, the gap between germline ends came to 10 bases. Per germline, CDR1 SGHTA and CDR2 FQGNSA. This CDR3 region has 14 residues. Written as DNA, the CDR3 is TGTGCCAGCAGCTTAGTGGGAAAGGGCTATGGCTACACCTTC. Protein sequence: CASSLVGKGYGYTF.

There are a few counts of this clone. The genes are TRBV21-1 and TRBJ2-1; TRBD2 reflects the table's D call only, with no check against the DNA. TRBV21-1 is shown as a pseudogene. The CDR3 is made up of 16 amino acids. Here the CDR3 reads CASSRTSDSSYNEQFF. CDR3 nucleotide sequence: TGTGCCAGCAGCCGGACTAGCGATAGCTCCTACAATGAGCAGTTCTTC.

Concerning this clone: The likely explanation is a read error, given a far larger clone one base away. CDR3 loop: CSVSQGVGNQPQHF. CDR3 nucleotides: TGCAGCGTGTCTCAGGGGGTGGGCAATCAGCCCCAGCATTTT. The chain has TRBV29-1 and TRBJ1-5, with 7 bases that match TRBD1. Germline trimming cut 6 bases from V and 2 bases from J; bases unmatched to any gene: 7. Germline CDR1 and CDR2: SQVTM and ANQGSEA. This CDR3 is built from 14 residues.

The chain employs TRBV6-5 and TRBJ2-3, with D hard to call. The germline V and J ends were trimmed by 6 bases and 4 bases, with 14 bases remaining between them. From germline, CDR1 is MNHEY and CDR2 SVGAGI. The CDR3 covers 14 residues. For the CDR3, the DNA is TGTGCCAGCAGAGACACACCGAAGGCAGATACGCAGTATTTT. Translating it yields CASRDTPKADTQYF.

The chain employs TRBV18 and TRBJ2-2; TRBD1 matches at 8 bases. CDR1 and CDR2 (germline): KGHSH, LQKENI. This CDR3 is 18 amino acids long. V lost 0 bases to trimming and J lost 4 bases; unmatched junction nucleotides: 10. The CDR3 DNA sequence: TGTGCCAGCTCACCACCGAATCGTTGGACAGGGACCACCGGGGAGCTGTTTTTT. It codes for CASSPPNRWTGTTGELFF.

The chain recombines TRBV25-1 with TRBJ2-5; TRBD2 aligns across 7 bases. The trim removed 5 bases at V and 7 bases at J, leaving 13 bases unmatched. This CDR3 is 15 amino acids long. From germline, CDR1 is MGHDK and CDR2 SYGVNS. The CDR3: CASSPRDPPGGTQYF. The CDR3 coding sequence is TGTGCCAGCAGTCCACGGGACCCGCCGGGGGGGACCCAGTACTTC.

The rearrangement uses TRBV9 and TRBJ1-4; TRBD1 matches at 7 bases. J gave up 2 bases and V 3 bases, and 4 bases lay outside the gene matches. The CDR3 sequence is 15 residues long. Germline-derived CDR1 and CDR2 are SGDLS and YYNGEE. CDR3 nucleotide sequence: TGTGCCAGCAGCGCCCTACAGGGGACTAATGAAAAACTGTTTTTT. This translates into CASSALQGTNEKLFF.

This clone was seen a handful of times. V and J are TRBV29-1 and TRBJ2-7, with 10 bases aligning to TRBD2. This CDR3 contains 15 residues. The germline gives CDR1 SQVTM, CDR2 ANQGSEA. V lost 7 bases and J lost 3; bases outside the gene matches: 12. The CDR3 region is CSALKLAGLLYEQYF. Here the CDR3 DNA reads TGCAGCGCCTTAAAACTAGCGGGGCTTCTCTACGAGCAGTACTTC.

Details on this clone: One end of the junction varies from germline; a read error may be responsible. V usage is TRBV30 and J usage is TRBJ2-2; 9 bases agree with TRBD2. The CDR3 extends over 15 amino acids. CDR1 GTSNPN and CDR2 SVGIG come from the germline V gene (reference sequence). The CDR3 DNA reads TGTGTCTGGAGAGGTAGCGGGAGGAACACCGGGGAGCTGTTTTTT. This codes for CVWRGSGRNTGELFF.

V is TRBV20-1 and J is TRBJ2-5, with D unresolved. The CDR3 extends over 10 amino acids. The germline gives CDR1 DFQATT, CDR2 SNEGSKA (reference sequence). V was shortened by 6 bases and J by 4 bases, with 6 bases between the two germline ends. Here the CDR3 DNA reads TGCAGTGCAAACTCAGAGACCCAGTACTTC. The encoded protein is CSANSETQYF.

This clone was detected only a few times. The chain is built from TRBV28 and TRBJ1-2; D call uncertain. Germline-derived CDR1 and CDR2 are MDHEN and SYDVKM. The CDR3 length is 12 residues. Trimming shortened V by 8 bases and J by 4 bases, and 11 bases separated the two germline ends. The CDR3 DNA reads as TGTGCCAGCGGCCTCCGAGGCTATGGCTACACCTTC. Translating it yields CASGLRGYGYTF.

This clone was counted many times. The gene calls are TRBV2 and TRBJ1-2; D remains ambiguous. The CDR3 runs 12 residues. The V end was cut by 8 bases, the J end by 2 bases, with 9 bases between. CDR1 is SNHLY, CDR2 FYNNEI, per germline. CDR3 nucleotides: TGTGCCAGCGGCTCGGGAAACTATGGCTACACCTTC. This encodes CASGSGNYGYTF.

CDR3 coding DNA: TGTGCCAGCAGTTTAAGCGGGAGCCCCGAGCAGTACTTC. It encodes CASSLSGSPEQYF. The chain joins TRBV27 to TRBJ2-7, with TRBD2 matching 8 bases. This CDR3 is built from 13 residues. In germline, CDR1 is MNHEY, CDR2 SMNVEV (reference sequence). Trimming removed 2 bases from V and 6 bases from J; junction bases left unmatched: 3.

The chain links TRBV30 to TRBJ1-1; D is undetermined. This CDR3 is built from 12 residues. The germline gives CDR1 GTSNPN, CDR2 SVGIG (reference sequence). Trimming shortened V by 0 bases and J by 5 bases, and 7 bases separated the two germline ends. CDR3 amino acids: CAWSVLSTEAFF. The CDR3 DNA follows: TGTGCCTGGAGTGTACTCTCTACTGAAGCTTTCTTT.

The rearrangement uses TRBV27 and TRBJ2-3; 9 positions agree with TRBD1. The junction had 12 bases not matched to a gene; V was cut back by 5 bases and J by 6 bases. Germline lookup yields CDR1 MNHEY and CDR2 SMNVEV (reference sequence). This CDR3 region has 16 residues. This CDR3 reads CASSHPTGGVFDTQYF. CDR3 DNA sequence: TGTGCCAGCAGTCACCCGACAGGGGGTGTATTCGATACGCAGTATTTT.

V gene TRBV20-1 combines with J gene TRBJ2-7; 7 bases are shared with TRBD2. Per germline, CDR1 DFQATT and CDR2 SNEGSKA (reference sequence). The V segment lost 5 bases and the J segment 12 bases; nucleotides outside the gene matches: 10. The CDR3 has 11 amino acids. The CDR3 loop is CSAGREADWYF. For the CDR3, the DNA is TGCAGTGCTGGCCGGGAGGCAGATTGGTACTTC.

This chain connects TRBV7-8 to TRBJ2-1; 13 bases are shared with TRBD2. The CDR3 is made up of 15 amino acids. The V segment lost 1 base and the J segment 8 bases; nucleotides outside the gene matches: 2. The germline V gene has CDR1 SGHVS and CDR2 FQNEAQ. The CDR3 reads CASSLEGLAGYEQFF. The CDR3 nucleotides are TGTGCCAGCAGCTTAGAGGGACTAGCGGGATATGAGCAGTTCTTC. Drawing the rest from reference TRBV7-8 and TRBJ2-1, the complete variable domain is GAGVSQSPRYKVAKRGQDVALRCDPISGHVSLFWYQQALGQGPEFLTYFQNEAQLDKSGLPSDRFFAERPEGSVSTLKIQRTQQEDSAVYLCASSLEGLAGYEQFFGPGTRLTVL.

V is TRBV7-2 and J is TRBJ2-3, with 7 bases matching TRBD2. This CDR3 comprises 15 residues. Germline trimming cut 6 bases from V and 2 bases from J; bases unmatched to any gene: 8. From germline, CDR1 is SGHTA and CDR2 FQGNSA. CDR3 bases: TGTGCCAGCAGTCCTACGGGGGGATACACAGATACGCAGTATTTT. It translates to CASSPTGGYTDTQYF.

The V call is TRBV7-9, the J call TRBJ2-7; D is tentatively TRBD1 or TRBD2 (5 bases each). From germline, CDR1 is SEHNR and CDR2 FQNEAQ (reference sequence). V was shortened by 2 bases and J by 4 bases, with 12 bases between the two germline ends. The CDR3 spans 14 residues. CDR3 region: CASSLMGDSYEQYF. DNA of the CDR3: TGTGCCAGCAGCTTAATGGGAGACAGTTACGAGCAGTACTTC.

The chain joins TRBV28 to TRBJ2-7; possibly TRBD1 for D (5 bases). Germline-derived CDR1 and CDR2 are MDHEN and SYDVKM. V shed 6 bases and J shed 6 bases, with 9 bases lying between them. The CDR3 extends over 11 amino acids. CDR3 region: CASSLGREQYF. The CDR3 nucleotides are TGTGCCAGCAGCCTGGGGCGCGAGCAGTACTTC.

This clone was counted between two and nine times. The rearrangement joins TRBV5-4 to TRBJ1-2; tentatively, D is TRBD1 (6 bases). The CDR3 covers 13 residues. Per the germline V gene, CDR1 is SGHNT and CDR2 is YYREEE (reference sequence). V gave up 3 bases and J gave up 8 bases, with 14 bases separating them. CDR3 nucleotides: TGTGCCAGCAGCTCTGGACAGAGGAGAGGCTACACCTTC. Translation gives CASSSGQRRGYTF.

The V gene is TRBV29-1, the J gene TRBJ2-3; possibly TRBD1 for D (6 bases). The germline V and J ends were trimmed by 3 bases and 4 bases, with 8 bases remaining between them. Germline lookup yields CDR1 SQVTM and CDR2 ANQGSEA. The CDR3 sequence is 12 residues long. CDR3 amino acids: CSVDQGPDTQYF. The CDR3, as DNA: TGCAGCGTTGATCAGGGGCCAGATACGCAGTATTTT.

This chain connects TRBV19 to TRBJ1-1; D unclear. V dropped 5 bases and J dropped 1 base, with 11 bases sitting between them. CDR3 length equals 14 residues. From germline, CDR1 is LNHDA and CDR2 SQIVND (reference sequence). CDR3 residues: CASSYSAGNTEAFF. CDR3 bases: TGTGCCAGTAGTTACTCGGCAGGGAACACTGAAGCTTTCTTT.

As DNA, the CDR3 is TGTGCCAGCAGCTTAGGTCGGCTGGGCGTGGAGCAGTTCTTC. This gives the protein CASSLGRLGVEQFF. This rearrangement joins TRBV7-2 to TRBJ2-1, with unresolved D. The CDR3 runs 14 residues. In germline, CDR1 is SGHTA, CDR2 FQGNSA. V gave up 1 base and J gave up 10 bases, with 14 bases separating them.

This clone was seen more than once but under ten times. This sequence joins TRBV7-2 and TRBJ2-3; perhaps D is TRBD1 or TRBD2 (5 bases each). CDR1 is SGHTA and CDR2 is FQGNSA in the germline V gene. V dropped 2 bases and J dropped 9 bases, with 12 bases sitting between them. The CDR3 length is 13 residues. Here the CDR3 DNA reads TGTGCCAGCAGCTTAACGTCCGGGGCGACGCAGTATTTT. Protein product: CASSLTSGATQYF.